This T cell receptor beta chain derives from a study of blood T cell repertoires in COVID-19. Study summary: Sites across the United States, Italy and Spain contributed samples from acute and convalescent COVID-19. The cDNA or gDNA used as material had been derived from T cells, B-cell-depleted T cells, or PBMCs.

As originally analysed: Reference gene primer amplification yielded estimated nucleated cell counts. The protocol was immunoSEQ multiplex PCR, while the TCRdb copy is restricted to in-frame clones and leaves out a portion. That table gives V, J and clone size, and the DNA gave D and trimming. The profile shows 140,000 to 150,000 clones, 78% of them singletons. The CDR3 has 14 residues. The V segment lost 8 bases and the J segment 5 bases; nucleotides outside the gene matches: 11. Germline CDR1 reads MDHEN; CDR2 reads SYDVKM. The specimen was peripheral blood. The rearrangement joins TRBV28 to TRBJ2-7; 8 nucleotides match TRBD1. The sequence was collected from a woman in her sixties with acute or convalescent COVID-19. CDR3 sequence: CASFSSVTGDEQYF. CDR3 sequence (DNA): TGTGCCAGCTTTTCTTCTGTGACAGGGGACGAGCAGTACTTC.